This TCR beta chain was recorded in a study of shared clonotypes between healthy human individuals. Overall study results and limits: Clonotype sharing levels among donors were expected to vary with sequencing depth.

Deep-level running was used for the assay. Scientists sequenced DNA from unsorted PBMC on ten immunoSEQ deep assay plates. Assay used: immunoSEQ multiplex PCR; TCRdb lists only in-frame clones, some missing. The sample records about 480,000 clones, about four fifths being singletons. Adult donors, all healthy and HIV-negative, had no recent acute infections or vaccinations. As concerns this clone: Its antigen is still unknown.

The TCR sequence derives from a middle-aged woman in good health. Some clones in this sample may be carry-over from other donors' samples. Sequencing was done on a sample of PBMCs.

The CDR3 protein is CASSLRTGDYNEQFF. CDR3 nucleotides: TGTGCCAGCAGCTTGAGGACAGGCGATTACAATGAGCAGTTCTTC. This rearrangement joins TRBV5-4 to TRBJ2-1; 7 bases fit TRBD1. This CDR3 comprises 15 residues. J gave up 4 bases and V 1 base, and 5 bases lay outside the gene matches. The V gene's germline CDR1 is SGHNT and CDR2 YYREEE (reference sequence). Using reference TRBV5-4 and TRBJ2-1 for the parts outside the CDR3, the full variable domain is ETGVTQSPTHLIKTRGQQVTLRCSSQSGHNTVSWYQQALGQGPQFIFQYYREEENGRGNFPPRFSGLQFPNYSSELNVNALELDDSALYLCASSLRTGDYNEQFFGPGTRLTVL.